The clone carrying this T cell receptor beta chain was found a few times. Its antigen remains unknown. 5'RACE with constant-segment primers built TCRalpha and TCRbeta cDNA libraries with UMIs. Via MiXCR, TCRdb re-called the 5' RACE reads, giving one row per CDR3 protein. The top ten hold 3.5% of the sample, which has around 210,000 distinct CDR3 sequences, 9.5% to 10% seen once. The source of the sample is a study of T-cell memory formation after mild COVID-19. Whole-study findings and limits: Cross-reactive memory seemingly joined, as some responding clones were found in pre-infection memory. CD4/CD8 balance held among clones contracting day 15 to 85, and later expanders leaned CD4+.

The V gene lost 6 bases and the J gene lost 5 bases, with 11 bases spanning the gap. CDR1 and CDR2 (germline): MNHEY, SVGAGI. The CDR3 is made up of 13 amino acids. Sample: PBMCs or a T cell subset sorted from them (not recorded which). The rearrangement links TRBV6-5 to TRBJ1-5, with D perhaps TRBD1 (5 bases). The receptor's source is a man aged 18 to 29 who had mild COVID-19 (a few samples of this study predate the infection). Cell type and time point are not known. The CDR3, as DNA: TGTGCCAGCAGAGATAGGGGTGATCAGCCCCAGCATTTT. Encoded protein: CASRDRGDQPQHF.